This TCR beta chain originates from a study of T cell responses to AZD1222 COVID-19 vaccine. Study overall: Pooled samples include second doses given at about 4 or 12 weeks.

Sequencing used immunoSEQ multiplex PCR; TCRdb keeps in-frame clones, though not all of them. The table has 100,000 to 120,000 clones, 88% seen once. Study observations and caveats: Regions left unmutated in variants are reportedly the target of nearly half of spike-specific TCRs. Donors in the cohort were predominantly white British and more often female, and clonal diversity was possibly underestimated.

The CDR3 loop spans 15 amino acids. After removal of 2 bases from V and 2 bases from J, the junction contained 3 bases not matched to a gene. CDR1 is MRHNA and CDR2 is SNTAGT in the germline V gene. Remarks on this clone: Antigen unknown.

The sequencing here drew on peripheral blood, taken on day 0 of AZD1222 vaccination. This TCR derives from an adult in good health. The V call is TRBV6-4, the J call TRBJ2-3; TRBD2 matches 8 bases. CDR3 in DNA: TGTGCCAGCAGTGACGTTAGCGGGGACACAGATACGCAGTATTTT. Translating gives CASSDVSGDTDTQYF.